The 7 T cell receptor beta chains reported below all come from one sample, sequenced in a study of shared clonotypes between healthy human individuals. Here immunoSEQ multiplex PCR was the method, and the copy in TCRdb shows in-frame clones only, minus some. The top ten hold roughly 0.13% of the sample, which has 2 million to 2.5 million clones, around 95% seen once. Sequencing was performed on naive CD4+ T cells sorted from blood. Stated subset: CD45RA+ positively selected. These receptors came from a man younger than 30 in good health.

This CDR3 is CAWSLRTRDPKEFF. CDR3 nucleotide sequence: TGTGCCTGGAGTCTACGAACTAGAGACCCGAAGGAGTTCTTC. This rearrangement joins TRBV30 to TRBJ2-1; the D gene is possibly TRBD2 (5 bases). The CDR3 is 14 amino acids. The germline V gene has CDR1 GTSNPN and CDR2 SVGIG (reference sequence). Deletions cut 2 bases from V and 14 bases from J, with 22 bases between.

V usage is TRBV27 and J usage is TRBJ2-7; the D gene is possibly TRBD1 (5 bases). Deletions cut 7 bases from V and 0 bases from J, with 13 bases between. Germline-derived CDR1 and CDR2 are MNHEY and SMNVEV (reference sequence). The CDR3 runs 14 residues. CDR3: CASTAGQASYEQYF. CDR3 coding DNA: TGTGCCAGCACTGCAGGACAAGCCTCCTACGAGCAGTACTTC.

The chain employs TRBV18 and TRBJ1-1; 8 bases are a match to TRBD1. The trim removed 4 bases at V and 3 bases at J, leaving 10 bases unmatched. Germline values: CDR1 KGHSH, CDR2 LQKENI. The CDR3 is made up of 16 amino acids. CDR3 amino acids: CASSLQGGWEDTEAFF. The DNA for the CDR3 is TGTGCCAGCTCACTACAGGGGGGATGGGAGGACACTGAAGCTTTCTTT.

The chain uses TRBV19 and TRBJ1-1; D is unclear. This CDR3 region has 12 residues. Trimming left V 3 bases short and J 4 bases short, with 6 bases between. CDR1 is LNHDA and CDR2 is SQIVND in the germline V gene (reference sequence). The CDR3 DNA reads TGTGCCAGTAGTATTGCGTTCACTGAAGCTTTCTTT. It translates to CASSIAFTEAFF.

As regards this clone: This sample includes further DNA sequences coding for the same CDR3. The CDR3 is CASSLSQVNTGELFF. DNA for the CDR3: TGCGCCAGCAGCTTGTCGCAGGTGAACACCGGGGAGCTGTTTTTT. The chain couples TRBV5-1 to TRBJ2-2, with unresolved D. The germline gives CDR1 SGHRS, CDR2 YFSETQ. The CDR3 extends over 15 amino acids. Trimming pared 1 base from V and 1 base from J, leaving 8 bases between.

The genes are TRBV15 and TRBJ1-5, with no clear D. V was trimmed by 0 bases and J by 3 bases, leaving 9 bases between them. Germline CDR1 and CDR2: LNHNV and YYDKDF (reference sequence). The CDR3 covers 15 residues. The CDR3 here is CATSRDGRANQPQHF. The CDR3 DNA is TGTGCCACCAGCAGAGATGGGAGGGCCAATCAGCCCCAGCATTTT.

This chain uses TRBV4-3 with TRBJ2-3; tentatively, D is TRBD1 (6 bases). The CDR3 loop spans 15 amino acids. The ends were cut back, 1 base at V and 5 bases at J, with 13 bases in the middle. Per the germline V gene, CDR1 is LGHNA and CDR2 is YSLEER. The CDR3 coding sequence is TGCGCCAGCAGCCAAGGAATGGGGGCGTTAGATACGCAGTATTTT. This gives the protein CASSQGMGALDTQYF.